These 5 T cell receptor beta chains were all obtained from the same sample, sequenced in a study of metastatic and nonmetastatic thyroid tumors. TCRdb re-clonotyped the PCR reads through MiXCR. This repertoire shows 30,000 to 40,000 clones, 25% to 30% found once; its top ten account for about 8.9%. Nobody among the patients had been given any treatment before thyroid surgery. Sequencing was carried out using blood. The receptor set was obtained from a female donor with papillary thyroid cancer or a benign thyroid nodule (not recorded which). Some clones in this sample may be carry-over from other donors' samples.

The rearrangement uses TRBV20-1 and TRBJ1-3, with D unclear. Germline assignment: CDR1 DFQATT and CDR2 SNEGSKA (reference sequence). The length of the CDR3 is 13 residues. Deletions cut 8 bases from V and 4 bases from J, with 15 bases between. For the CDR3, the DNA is TGCAGTTTCCCGAGTCACTCCGGAAACACCATATATTTT. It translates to CSFPSHSGNTIYF.

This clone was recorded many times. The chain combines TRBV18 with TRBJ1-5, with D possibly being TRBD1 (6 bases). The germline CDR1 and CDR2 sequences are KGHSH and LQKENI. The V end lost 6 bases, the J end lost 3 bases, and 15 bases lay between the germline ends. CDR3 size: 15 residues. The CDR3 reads CASSLDSVPNQPQHF. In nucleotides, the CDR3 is TGTGCCAGCTCCCTGGACAGTGTCCCCAATCAGCCCCAGCATTTT.

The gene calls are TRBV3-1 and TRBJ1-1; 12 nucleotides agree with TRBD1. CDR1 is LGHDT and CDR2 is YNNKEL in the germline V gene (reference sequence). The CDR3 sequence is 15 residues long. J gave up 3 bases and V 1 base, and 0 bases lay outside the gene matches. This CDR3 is CASSQGDRGHTEAFF. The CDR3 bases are TGTGCCAGCAGCCAAGGGGACAGGGGGCACACTGAAGCTTTCTTT.

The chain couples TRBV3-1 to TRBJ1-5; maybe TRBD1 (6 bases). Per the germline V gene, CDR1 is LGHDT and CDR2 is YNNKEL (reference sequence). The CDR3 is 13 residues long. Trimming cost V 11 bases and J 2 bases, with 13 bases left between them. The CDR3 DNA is TGTGCCGGCACAGGGTTTGGCAATCAGCCCCAGCATTTT. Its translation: CAGTGFGNQPQHF.

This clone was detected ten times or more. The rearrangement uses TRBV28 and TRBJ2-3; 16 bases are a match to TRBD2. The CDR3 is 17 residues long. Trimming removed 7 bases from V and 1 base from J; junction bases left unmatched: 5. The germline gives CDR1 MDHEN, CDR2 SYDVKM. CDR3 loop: CASMGLAGGGGTDTQYF. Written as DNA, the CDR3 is TGTGCCAGCATGGGACTAGCGGGAGGGGGGGGCACAGATACGCAGTATTTT. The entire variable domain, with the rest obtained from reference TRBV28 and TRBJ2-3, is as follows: DVKVTQSSRYLVKRTGEKVFLECVQDMDHENMFWYRQDPGLGLRLIYFSYDVKMKEKGDIPEGYSVSREKKERFSLILESASTNQTSMYLCASMGLAGGGGTDTQYFGPGTRLTVL.